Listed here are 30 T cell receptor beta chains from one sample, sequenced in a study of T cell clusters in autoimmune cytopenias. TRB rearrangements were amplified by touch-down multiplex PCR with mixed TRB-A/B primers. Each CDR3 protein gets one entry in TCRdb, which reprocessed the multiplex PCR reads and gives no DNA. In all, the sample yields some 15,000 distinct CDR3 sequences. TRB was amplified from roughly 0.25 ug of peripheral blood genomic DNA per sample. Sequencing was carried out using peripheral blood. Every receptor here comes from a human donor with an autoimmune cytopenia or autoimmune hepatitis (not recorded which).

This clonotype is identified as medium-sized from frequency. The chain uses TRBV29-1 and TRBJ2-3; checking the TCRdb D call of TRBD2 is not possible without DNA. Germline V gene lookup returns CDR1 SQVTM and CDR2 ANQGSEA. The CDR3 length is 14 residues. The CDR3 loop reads CSVSGEPFTDTQYF.

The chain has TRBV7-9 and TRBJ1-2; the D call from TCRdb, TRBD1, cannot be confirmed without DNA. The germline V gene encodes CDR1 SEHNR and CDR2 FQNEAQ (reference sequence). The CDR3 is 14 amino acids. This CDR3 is CASSVGQPVYGYTF.

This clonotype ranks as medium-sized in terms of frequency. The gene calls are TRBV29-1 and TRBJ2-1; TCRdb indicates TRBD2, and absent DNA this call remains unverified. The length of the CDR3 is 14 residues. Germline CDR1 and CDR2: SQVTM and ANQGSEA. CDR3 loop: CSSGGSGRPNEQFF.

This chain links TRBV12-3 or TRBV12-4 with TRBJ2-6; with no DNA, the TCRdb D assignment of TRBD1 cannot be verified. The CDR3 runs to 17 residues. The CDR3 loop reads CASSLEGYGAGANVLTF.

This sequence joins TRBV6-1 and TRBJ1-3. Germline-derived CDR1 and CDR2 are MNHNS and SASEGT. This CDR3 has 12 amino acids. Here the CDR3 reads CASSEGRNTIYF.

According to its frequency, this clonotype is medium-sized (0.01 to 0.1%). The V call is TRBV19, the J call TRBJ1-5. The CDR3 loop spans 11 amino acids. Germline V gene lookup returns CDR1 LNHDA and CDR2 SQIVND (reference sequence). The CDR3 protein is CASSTKTQQHF.

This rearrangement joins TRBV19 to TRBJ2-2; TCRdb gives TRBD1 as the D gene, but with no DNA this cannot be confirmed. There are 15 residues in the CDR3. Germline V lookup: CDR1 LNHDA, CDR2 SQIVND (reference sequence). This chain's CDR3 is CASRGTGANTGELFF.

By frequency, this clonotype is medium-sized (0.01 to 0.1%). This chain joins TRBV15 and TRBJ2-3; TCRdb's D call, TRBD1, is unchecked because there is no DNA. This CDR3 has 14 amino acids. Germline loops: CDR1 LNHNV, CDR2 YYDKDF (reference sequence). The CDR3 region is CATSVDRPTDTQYF. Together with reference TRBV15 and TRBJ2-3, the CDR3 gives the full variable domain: DAMVIQNPRYQVTQFGKPVTLSCSQTLNHNVMYWYQQKSSQAPKLLFHYYDKDFNNEADTPDNFQSRRPNTSFCFLDIRSPGLGDTAMYLCATSVDRPTDTQYFGPGTRLTVL.

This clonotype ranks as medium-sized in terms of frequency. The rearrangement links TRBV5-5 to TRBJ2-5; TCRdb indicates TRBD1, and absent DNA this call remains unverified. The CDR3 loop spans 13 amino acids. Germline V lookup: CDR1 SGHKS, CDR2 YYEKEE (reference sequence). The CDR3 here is CASGPWLGETQYF. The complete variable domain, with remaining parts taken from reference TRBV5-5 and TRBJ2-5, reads DAGVTQSPTHLIKTRGQQVTLRCSPISGHKSVSWYQQVLGQGPQFIFQYYEKEERGRGNFPDRFSARQFPNYSSELNVNALLLGDSALYLCASGPWLGETQYFGPGTRLLVL.

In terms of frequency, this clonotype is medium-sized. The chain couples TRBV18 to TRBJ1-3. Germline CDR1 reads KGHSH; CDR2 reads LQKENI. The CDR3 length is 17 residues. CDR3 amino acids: CASSPGTASRSGNTIYF.

The chain's CDR3 is CASSLYGRTDTQYF. The genes are TRBV5-4 and TRBJ2-3. Germline V gene lookup returns CDR1 SGHNT and CDR2 YYREEE (reference sequence). This CDR3 region has 14 residues.

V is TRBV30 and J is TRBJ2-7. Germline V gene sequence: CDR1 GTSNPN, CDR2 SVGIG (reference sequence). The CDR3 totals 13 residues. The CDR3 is CAWGRQNFYEQYF.

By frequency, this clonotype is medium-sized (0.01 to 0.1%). This CDR3 is CASSIRGRGSTDTQYF. This chain links TRBV19 with TRBJ2-3; TCRdb reports TRBD1, a call that lacks DNA to check it against. Per germline, CDR1 LNHDA and CDR2 SQIVND (reference sequence). The CDR3 contains 16 residues.

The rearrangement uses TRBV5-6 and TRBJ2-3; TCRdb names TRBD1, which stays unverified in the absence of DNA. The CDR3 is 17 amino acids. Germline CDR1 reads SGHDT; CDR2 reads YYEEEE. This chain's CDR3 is CASSLGLGPRGTDTQYF.

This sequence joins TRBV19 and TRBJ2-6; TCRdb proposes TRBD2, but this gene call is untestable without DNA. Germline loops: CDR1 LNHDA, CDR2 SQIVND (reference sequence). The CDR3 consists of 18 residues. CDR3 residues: CASSRLAGALGGANVLTF.

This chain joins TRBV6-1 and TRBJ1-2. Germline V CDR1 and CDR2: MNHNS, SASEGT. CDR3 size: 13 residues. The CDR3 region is CASSYSKNYGYTF.

The CDR3 protein is CASSLLGGYTDTQYF. J is TRBJ2-3 and V is TRBV5-6; the TCRdb D gene call, TRBD1, has no DNA to confirm it. Germline loops: CDR1 SGHDT, CDR2 YYEEEE. CDR3 length: 15 amino acids.

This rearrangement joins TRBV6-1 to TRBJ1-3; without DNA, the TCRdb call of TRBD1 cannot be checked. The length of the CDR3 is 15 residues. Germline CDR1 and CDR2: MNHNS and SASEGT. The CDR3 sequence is CASSIRGQGGNTIYF.

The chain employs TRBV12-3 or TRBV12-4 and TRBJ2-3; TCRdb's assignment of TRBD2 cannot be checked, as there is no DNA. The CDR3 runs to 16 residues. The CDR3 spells CASSAGASGSTDTQYF.

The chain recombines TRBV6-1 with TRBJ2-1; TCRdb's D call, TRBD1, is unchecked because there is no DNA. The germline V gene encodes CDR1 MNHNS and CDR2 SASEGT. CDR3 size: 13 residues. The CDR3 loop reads CASRGTGGNEQFF.

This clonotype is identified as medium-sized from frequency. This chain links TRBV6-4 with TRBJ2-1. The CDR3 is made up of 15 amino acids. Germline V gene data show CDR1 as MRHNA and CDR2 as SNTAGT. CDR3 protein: CASSDSGSSYNEQFF.

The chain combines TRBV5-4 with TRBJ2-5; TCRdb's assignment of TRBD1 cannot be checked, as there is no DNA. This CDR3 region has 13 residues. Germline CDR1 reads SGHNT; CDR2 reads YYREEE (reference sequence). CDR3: CASSLEGRGAQYF.

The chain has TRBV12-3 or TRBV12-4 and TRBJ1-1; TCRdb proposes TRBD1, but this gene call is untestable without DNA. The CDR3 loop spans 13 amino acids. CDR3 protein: CASSLRTNTEAFF.

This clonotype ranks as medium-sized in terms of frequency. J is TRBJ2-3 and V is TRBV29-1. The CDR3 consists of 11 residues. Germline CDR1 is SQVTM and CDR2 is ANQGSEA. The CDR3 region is CSVEGPDTQYF.

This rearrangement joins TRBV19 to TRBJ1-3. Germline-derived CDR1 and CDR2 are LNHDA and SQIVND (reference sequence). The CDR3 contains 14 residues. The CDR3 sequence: CASKEQGSGNTIYF.

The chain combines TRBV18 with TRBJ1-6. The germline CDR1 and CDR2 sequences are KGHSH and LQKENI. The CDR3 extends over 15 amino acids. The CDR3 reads CASSPPEKNNSPLHF.

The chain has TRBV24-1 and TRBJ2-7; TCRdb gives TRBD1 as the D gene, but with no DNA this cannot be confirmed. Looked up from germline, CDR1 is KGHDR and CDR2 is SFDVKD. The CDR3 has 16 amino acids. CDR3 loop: CATSVHKGRNTYEQYF.

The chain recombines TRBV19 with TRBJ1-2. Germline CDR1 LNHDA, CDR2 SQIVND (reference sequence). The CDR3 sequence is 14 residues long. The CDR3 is CASSILGPDYGYTF.

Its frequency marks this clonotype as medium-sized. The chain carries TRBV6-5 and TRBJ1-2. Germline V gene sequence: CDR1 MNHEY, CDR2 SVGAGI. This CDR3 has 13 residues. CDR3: CASSYRQGGGYTF.

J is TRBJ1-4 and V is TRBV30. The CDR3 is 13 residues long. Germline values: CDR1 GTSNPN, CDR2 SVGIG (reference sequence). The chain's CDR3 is CAWRGQINEKLFF.